The rows below give T cell receptor beta chains drawn from one sample of a study of CD8+ T cells in alopecia areata. The assay was immunoSEQ multiplex PCR, and TCRdb's table has in-frame clones only and misses some. The table records some 51,000 clones, around 96% of them present only once. The starting material was CD8+ T cells sorted from blood, obtained at week 0. These receptors originate from a human donor with alopecia areata. Each CDR3 is given with its conserved first and last residue. A D gene is named only where the DNA matches it firmly. The listing skips clone size in some rows; elsewhere it reads once, few, many or a size class.

>TRBD1|TRBJ2-7|TRBV13|.
TGTGCCAGCAGCCTCCGGGGACAGTCCTACGAGCAGTACTTC
CASSLRGQSYEQYF
>TRBD1|TRBJ1-4|TRBV19|.
TGTGCCAGTACCAACGGGCAGCAACAGGGGAGAAGTAATGAAAAACTGTTTTTT
CASTNGQQQGRSNEKLFF
>.|TRBJ2-1|TRBV27|.
TGTGCCAGCAGATTCAACAGGGGGGGGCCCTACAATGAGCAGTTCTTC
CASRFNRGGPYNEQFF
>.|TRBJ2-2|TRBV9|once
TGTGCCAGCAGCCCCGCGAGACTTGTCACCACCGGGGAGCTGTTTTTT
CASSPARLVTTGELFF
>.|TRBJ2-7|TRBV30|once
TGTGCCTGGAGCCCGAGGGGCAAACTCTACGAGCAGTACTTC
CAWSPRGKLYEQYF
>TRBD2|TRBJ2-7|TRBV4-1|.
TGCGCCAGCAGCCAAGAGCCTAGCGGGGGCCTCTACGAGCAGTACTTC
CASSQEPSGGLYEQYF
>TRBD1|TRBJ1-1|TRBV4-3|.
TGCGCCAGCAGCCAAAACAGGGGGCTTTACACTGAAGCTTTCTTT
CASSQNRGLYTEAFF
>TRBD1|TRBJ2-7|TRBV7-9|.
TGTGCCAGCAGCTCCGGCGGGACAGGGCTCTCCTACGAGCAGTACTTC
CASSSGGTGLSYEQYF
>.|TRBJ2-5|TRBV19|.
TGTGCCAGTTCAGGGAGTTCAGGGGAGACCCAGTACTTC
CASSGSSGETQYF
>.|TRBJ1-2|TRBV30|.
TGTGCCTGGAGTGGCCCCAGGATCCGGGGCCTGGGCTATGGCTACACCTTC
CAWSGPRIRGLGYGYTF
>.|TRBJ2-6|TRBV30|.
TGTGCCTGGAGTGTCGGGGCCGGGGCCAACGTCCTGACTTTC
CAWSVGAGANVLTF
>.|TRBJ2-7|TRBV4-3|once
TGCGCCAGCAGCGAGACAGTCTCCTACGAGCAGTACTTC
CASSETVSYEQYF
>TRBD2|TRBJ2-7|TRBV7-9|.
TGTGCCAGCAGCTCGCCTAGGGGCGGGGGCTCCTACGAGCAGTACTTC
CASSSPRGGGSYEQYF
>.|TRBJ1-5|TRBV6-5|.
TGTGCCAGCCTTTCCAGGGGCAATCAGCCCCAGCATTTT
CASLSRGNQPQHF
>.|TRBJ1-1|TRBV15|once
TGTGCCACCAGCAGAGCAGGGAACACTGAAGCTTTCTTT
CATSRAGNTEAFF
>.|TRBJ1-1|TRBV6-6|.
TGTGCCAGCAGTCTCGAATGGGGGACTGAAGCTTTCTTT
CASSLEWGTEAFF
>.|TRBJ2-7|TRBV5-6|.
TGTGCCAGCAGCTTGGTGGGGAGTAAGCAGTACTTC
CASSLVGSKQYF
>TRBD1|TRBJ2-3|TRBV11-2|.
TGTGCCAGCAGCTTAGTTCCGGGACAGGGGGCAGATACGCAGTATTTT
CASSLVPGQGADTQYF
>TRBD1|TRBJ2-1|TRBV13|.
TGTGCCAGCCGAACAGGGGGCTCCTACAATGAGCAGTTCTTC
CASRTGGSYNEQFF
>TRBD1|TRBJ2-5|TRBV5-5|.
TGTGCCAGCAGCCTGGGGGACAGAGCAACTTGGGAGACCCAGTACTTC
CASSLGDRATWETQYF
>.|TRBJ2-3|TRBV4-1|once
TGCGCCAGCAGCCAGATAGCAGGGGGAGGGAATACGCAGTATTTT
CASSQIAGGGNTQYF
>.|TRBJ2-1|TRBV10-3|.
TGTGCCGTCAGTTTAGACCATCCCTCCTACAATGAGCAGTTCTTC
CAVSLDHPSYNEQFF
>.|TRBJ1-5|TRBV27|.
TGTGCCAGCAGTTTAGGTTGGAATCAGCCCCAGCATTTT
CASSLGWNQPQHF
>TRBD1|TRBJ2-7|TRBV29-1|.
TGCAGCGTTCGGGACAGGTGGTCCTACGAGCAGTACTTC
CSVRDRWSYEQYF